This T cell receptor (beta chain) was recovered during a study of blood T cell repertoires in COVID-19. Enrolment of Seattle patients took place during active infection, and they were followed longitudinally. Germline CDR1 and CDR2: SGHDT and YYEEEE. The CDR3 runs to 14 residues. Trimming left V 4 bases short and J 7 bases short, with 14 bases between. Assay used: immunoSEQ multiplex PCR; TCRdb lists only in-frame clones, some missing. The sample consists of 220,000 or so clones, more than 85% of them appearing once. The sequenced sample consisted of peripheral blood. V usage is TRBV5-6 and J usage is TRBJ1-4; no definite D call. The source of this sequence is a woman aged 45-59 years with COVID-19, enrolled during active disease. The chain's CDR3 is CASSMKVLGEKLFF. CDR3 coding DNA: TGTGCCAGCAGCATGAAAGTTCTAGGTGAAAAACTGTTTTTT.